This TCR beta chain is from a study of blood T cell repertoires in COVID-19. Produced via immunoSEQ multiplex PCR; TCRdb's table is partial and in-frame only. This sample has approximately 360,000 clones, with roughly four fifths found just once. Living in 25 or so US areas, the participants were between about 18 and 100 years of age. Participants were placed into cohorts based on the clinical history they reported. Two negative PCRs, clearance, or symptom resolution had been documented for recovered Cohort 3 donors. CDR1 and CDR2 from the germline V gene are GTSNPN and SVGIG (reference sequence). J was trimmed by 4 bases and V by 5 bases; bases with no gene match: 7. CDR3 length: 13 residues. This clone was seen a single time.

The J gene is TRBJ1-2, the V gene TRBV30, with TRBD1 identical over 7 bases. Sequencing input: PBMCs or T cells enriched from blood (not recorded which). The TCR comes from a woman in her fifties or sixties who had recovered from COVID-19. The CDR3 nucleotides read TGTGCCTGGGCCCGGGACAGACCCTATGGCTACACCTTC. Its protein product is CAWARDRPYGYTF.